The next 26 T cell receptor beta chains were all read from a single sample in a study of cytomegalovirus exposure and HLA in healthy donors. Amplification used 60 Vbeta primers and 13 Jbeta primers. Generated by immunoSEQ multiplex PCR, the TCRdb table keeps only in-frame clones and is missing some. The sample shows roughly 170,000 clones, more than 80% of them seen only once. The sample comprised PBMCs. These receptors came from a boy younger than 18 in good health and CMV-seronegative.

The CDR3 DNA reads as TGCGCCAGCAGCCAAGAACCGGGGATGGTCTCATACACCGGGGAGCTGTTTTTT. Translated, it gives CASSQEPGMVSYTGELFF. V is TRBV4-3 and J is TRBJ2-2; D may be TRBD2 (5 bases). CDR3 length equals 18 residues. Germline V gives CDR1 LGHNA, CDR2 YSLEER. V dropped 0 bases and J dropped 3 bases, with 17 bases sitting between them.

This chain joins TRBV19 and TRBJ1-2; 9 bases align to TRBD1. The CDR3 is 14 amino acids. Germline CDR1 reads LNHDA; CDR2 reads SQIVND (reference sequence). The V and J ends lost 5 bases and 2 bases, in that order; junction bases with no gene match: 3. CDR3: CASSHDRGNYGYTF. The CDR3 nucleotides read TGTGCCAGTAGTCACGACAGGGGGAACTATGGCTACACCTTC.

The chain couples TRBV27 to TRBJ2-1, with 12 bases aligning to TRBD1. V trimming: 6 bases; J trimming: 7 bases; junction bases outside the gene matches: 10. The CDR3 length is 16 residues. The germline V gene encodes CDR1 MNHEY and CDR2 SMNVEV (reference sequence). DNA for the CDR3: TGTGCCAGCAGGGAAAACCCGGGACAGGGGGCGAATGAGCAGTTCTTC. It yields the protein CASRENPGQGANEQFF.

V and J are TRBV21-1 and TRBJ2-3; TRBD2 was called by the table and not checked on the DNA. TRBV21-1 is a pseudogene. CDR3 length equals 17 residues. CDR3 nucleotides: TGTGCCAGCAGCAAAGTGGCCGGGGGGCCCGGGACAGATACGCAGTATTTT. This encodes CASSKVAGGPGTDTQYF.

The chain combines TRBV6-6 with TRBJ1-2; a weak D match, TRBD1 (6 bases). There are 15 residues in the CDR3. V lost 0 bases and J 8 bases, leaving 16 bases between the germline ends. CDR1 and CDR2 (germline): MNHNY, SVGAGI (reference sequence). The CDR3 region is CASSYSRGGAEGYTF. CDR3 in DNA: TGTGCCAGCAGTTACTCGAGGGGGGGCGCGGAGGGCTACACCTTC.

The chain joins TRBV27 to TRBJ1-2; D is uncertain. With 7 bases removed from V and 7 bases from J, the gap between germline ends came to 22 bases. Germline CDR1 is MNHEY and CDR2 is SMNVEV (reference sequence). The CDR3 sequence is 15 residues long. CDR3 DNA: TGTGCCAGCACTTTCAGGAGGCCCTCCTTCTCTGGCTACACCTTC. It codes for CASTFRRPSFSGYTF.

The chain combines TRBV5-1 with TRBJ2-2; 12 positions match TRBD2. Germline-derived CDR1 and CDR2 are SGHRS and YFSETQ. The junction had 8 bases not matched to a gene; V was cut back by 4 bases and J by 4 bases. The CDR3 has 17 residues. The CDR3 loop is CASSRRLAGDVTGELFF. As DNA, the CDR3 is TGCGCCAGCAGCCGTCGACTAGCGGGAGATGTCACCGGGGAGCTGTTTTTT. The entire variable domain, with the rest obtained from reference TRBV5-1 and TRBJ2-2, is as follows: KAGVTQTPRYLIKTRGQQVTLSCSPISGHRSVSWYQQTPGQGLQFLFEYFSETQRNKGNFPGRFSGRQFSNSRSEMNVSTLELGDSALYLCASSRRLAGDVTGELFFGEGSRLTVL.

The CDR3 nucleotides read TGTGCCAGCAGCTTAGGAACAGGGCCCCTCTCTGGGGCCAACGTCCTGACTTTC. This gives the protein CASSLGTGPLSGANVLTF. The V and J genes are TRBV11-2 and TRBJ2-6, with TRBD1 as a possible D gene (6 bases). The V end lost 1 base, the J end lost 0 bases, and 13 bases lay between the germline ends. This CDR3 comprises 18 residues. Germline lookup yields CDR1 SGHAT and CDR2 FQNNGV.

This chain links TRBV7-9 with TRBJ1-2; D call uncertain. This CDR3 region has 15 residues. Germline V CDR1 and CDR2: SEHNR, FQNEAQ (reference sequence). The V end was cut by 5 bases, the J end by 6 bases, with 19 bases between. The CDR3 protein is CASSAPTLPMNGYTF. CDR3 DNA: TGTGCCAGCAGCGCTCCGACTCTCCCCATGAATGGCTACACCTTC.

The chain employs TRBV6-5 and TRBJ1-2; 7 bases map to TRBD1. Germline values: CDR1 MNHEY, CDR2 SVGAGI. The CDR3 runs to 13 residues. The V segment lost 6 bases and the J segment 8 bases; nucleotides outside the gene matches: 9. The CDR3: CASSQGEVGGYTF. Here the CDR3 DNA reads TGTGCCAGCAGCCAGGGGGAGGTGGGAGGCTACACCTTC.

This chain links TRBV5-1 with TRBJ1-2; D remains ambiguous. Trimming stripped 1 base from V and 0 bases from J, with 10 bases between. The CDR3 covers 15 residues. Germline assignment: CDR1 SGHRS and CDR2 YFSETQ. The chain's CDR3 is CASSLLVDPNYGYTF. The DNA of the CDR3 is TGCGCCAGCAGCTTGTTAGTTGATCCTAACTATGGCTACACCTTC.

This clone was observed a handful of times. The chain is built from TRBV7-2 and TRBJ2-7; no clear D. Germline V gives CDR1 SGHTA, CDR2 FQGNSA. The CDR3 contains 14 residues. The V gene lost 1 base and the J gene lost 2 bases, with 9 bases spanning the gap. The CDR3 protein is CASSLDGGTYEQYF. CDR3 nucleotides: TGTGCCAGCAGCTTAGATGGCGGAACCTACGAGCAGTACTTC.

The chain combines TRBV4-1 with TRBJ2-7; tentative D call: TRBD2 (6 bases). This CDR3 region has 14 residues. CDR1 is MGHRA and CDR2 is YSYEKL in the germline V gene. Trimming stripped 1 base from V and 2 bases from J, with 9 bases between. The CDR3 here is CASSQVGGAYEQYF. The CDR3, as DNA: TGCGCCAGCAGCCAAGTTGGAGGGGCCTACGAGCAGTACTTC.

V and J are TRBV7-6 and TRBJ2-7, with TRBD2 matching 10 bases. Germline CDR1 is SGHVS and CDR2 is FNYEAQ. The CDR3 has 14 residues. After removal of 5 bases from V and 4 bases from J, the junction contained 5 bases not matched to a gene. CDR3: CASSRTSGSYEQYF. The DNA for the CDR3 is TGTGCCAGCAGCCGGACTAGCGGATCGTACGAGCAGTACTTC.

The rearrangement joins TRBV6-6 to TRBJ2-1; D not resolved. The V gene's germline CDR1 is MNHNY and CDR2 SVGAGI (reference sequence). Deletions cut 5 bases from V and 8 bases from J, with 7 bases between. This CDR3 has 11 amino acids. The CDR3 nucleotides read TGTGCCAGCAGTCATAGCTATGAGCAGTTCTTC. This encodes CASSHSYEQFF.

The chain has TRBV7-2 and TRBJ2-1, with TRBD2 matching 11 bases. Trimming removed 5 bases from V and 7 bases from J; junction bases left unmatched: 4. The CDR3 contains 14 residues. From germline, CDR1 is SGHTA and CDR2 FQGNSA. The DNA for the CDR3 is TGTGCCAGCAGCGTCACTAGCGGGAGTAATGAGCAGTTCTTC. Translated: CASSVTSGSNEQFF.

J is TRBJ2-3 and V is TRBV14; D possibly corresponds to TRBD2 (6 bases). The CDR3 loop spans 15 amino acids. V was trimmed by 0 bases and J by 5 bases, leaving 12 bases between them. Germline V gene lookup returns CDR1 SGHDN and CDR2 FVKESK. The CDR3 coding sequence is TGTGCCAGCAGCCAAGATAGGGGAGGCGGAGATACGCAGTATTTT. Translation: CASSQDRGGGDTQYF.

In this sample, this clone turned up once. Other DNA sequences within the sample encode an identical CDR3. The chain recombines TRBV7-6 with TRBJ1-1; TRBD1 is a possible D gene (6 bases). CDR1 is SGHVS, CDR2 FNYEAQ, per germline. With 5 bases removed from V and 0 bases from J, the gap between germline ends came to 10 bases. The CDR3 loop spans 14 amino acids. The CDR3 sequence is CASSRGQLNTEAFF. The CDR3 DNA is TGTGCCAGCAGCCGAGGACAGCTGAACACTGAAGCTTTCTTT.

This clone was recorded only once. In DNA form, the CDR3 reads TGTGCCATCAGCGCGGACAGGGACGGCGACGAGCAGTACTTC. As protein: CAISADRDGDEQYF. This chain uses TRBV10-3 with TRBJ2-7, with 8 nucleotides matching TRBD1. Germline CDR1 and CDR2: ENHRY and SYGVKD. V shed 6 bases, J shed 5 bases, and the junction held 9 bases outside the gene matches. The CDR3 has 14 amino acids.

This chain connects TRBV30 to TRBJ2-1; D might be TRBD1 (6 bases). Trimming shortened V by 6 bases and J by 12 bases, and 12 bases separated the two germline ends. The germline CDR1 and CDR2 sequences are GTSNPN and SVGIG (reference sequence). This CDR3 comprises 10 residues. This CDR3 is CACAQGWQFF. Here the CDR3 DNA reads TGTGCCTGCGCCCAGGGGTGGCAGTTCTTC.

The J gene is TRBJ2-1, the V gene TRBV7-3, with D maybe TRBD2 (6 bases). From germline, CDR1 is SGHTA and CDR2 FQGTGA. The CDR3 extends over 14 amino acids. The V gene lost 2 bases and the J gene lost 8 bases, with 13 bases spanning the gap. The CDR3: CASSLGTSLDEQFF. Here the CDR3 DNA reads TGTGCCAGCAGCTTAGGGACTTCTCTCGATGAGCAGTTCTTC.

The V and J genes are TRBV7-2 and TRBJ2-3, with D possibly TRBD1 on 6 matching bases. This CDR3 comprises 14 residues. Germline CDR1 SGHTA, CDR2 FQGNSA. The germline V and J ends were trimmed by 5 bases and 4 bases, with 13 bases remaining between them. The CDR3 loop is CASSMQQGSDTQYF. As DNA, the CDR3 is TGTGCCAGCAGCATGCAACAGGGTTCAGATACGCAGTATTTT.

This clone was found a few times. Other DNA sequences from this sample encode an identical CDR3 as well. The V gene is TRBV6-6, the J gene TRBJ1-2, with a tentative D call TRBD1 (6 bases). CDR1 is MNHNY, CDR2 SVGAGI, per germline (reference sequence). The CDR3 consists of 14 residues. V was clipped by 0 bases and J by 4 bases, with 9 bases between them. The CDR3 DNA sequence: TGTGCCAGCAGTTACTCTCCAGGGGCCTATGGCTACACCTTC. It is translated as CASSYSPGAYGYTF.

This chain uses TRBV7-2 with TRBJ2-7, with 7 bases aligning to TRBD2. J gave up 2 bases and V 2 bases, and 9 bases lay outside the gene matches. This CDR3 contains 16 residues. CDR1 SGHTA and CDR2 FQGNSA come from the germline V gene. DNA for the CDR3: TGTGCCAGCAGCTTAAGGGCGGGGGAAACCCCCTACGAGCAGTACTTC. This gives the protein CASSLRAGETPYEQYF.

The genes are TRBV6-5 and TRBJ2-4; TRBD1 matches at 9 bases. In germline, CDR1 is MNHEY, CDR2 SVGAGI. The V segment lost 2 bases and the J segment 9 bases; nucleotides outside the gene matches: 8. This CDR3 spans 15 amino acids. CDR3 region: CASSYRVGQGFIQYF. The CDR3 bases are TGTGCCAGCAGTTACCGGGTGGGACAGGGTTTCATTCAGTACTTC.

This clone was observed a single time. The chain couples TRBV4-1 to TRBJ2-1, with 12 bases aligning to TRBD2. Germline-derived CDR1 and CDR2 are MGHRA and YSYEKL. The CDR3 spans 19 residues. Losses at the gene ends were 2 bases for V and 4 bases for J; bases not matched to a gene: 12. The CDR3 reads CASSQKIPQTSGGYNEQFF. The CDR3 nucleotides read TGCGCCAGCAGCCAAAAGATACCCCAGACTAGCGGGGGTTACAATGAGCAGTTCTTC.